This T cell receptor beta chain was recovered during a study of T cell clones after liver transplantation. Study context: Subjects received no induction therapy and standard immunosuppression until randomization at 12-24 months post-transplant.

Thawed unstimulated PBMCs were FACS-sorted by CD3, CD4 and CD8 into two populations. Repertoires were generated with immunoSEQ multiplex PCR, while TCRdb's copy carries only in-frame clones and drops some. Counted here are more than 65,000 clones, under 95% occurring once; the ten biggest clones make up 2% to 3%. Germline V lookup: CDR1 SGHNT, CDR2 YENEEA. Germline trimming cut 6 bases from V and 0 bases from J; bases unmatched to any gene: 5. The CDR3 has 14 amino acids. Study results and caveats: Post-transplant time points were not standardized, so conclusions are preliminary.

This clone appeared a single time. The antigen is not known. This chain uses TRBV11-3 with TRBJ2-7; 7 bases align to TRBD2. The TCR originated in a human donor who received a liver transplant. The source material was CD4+ T cells from blood, sampled before liver transplant. The DNA of the CDR3 is TGTGCCAGCAGAAAAGCGGGGAACTCCTACGAGCAGTACTTC. Its protein is CASRKAGNSYEQYF.